The rows below give T cell receptor beta chains drawn from one sample of a study of control samples from healthy donors and cancer patients. Using immunoSEQ multiplex PCR, the repertoire was profiled, and TCRdb retains in-frame clones only, with some absent. Altogether more than 65,000 clones are present, roughly 82% being singletons, with the ten largest covering about 15%. The sequencing sample was made of blood. The receptors come from a man in his forties or fifties in good health. Both conserved end residues are part of each CDR3. The order of the fields is V gene, J gene, D gene, clone size, CDR3 DNA, CDR3 protein. A D gene is named only where the DNA matches it firmly. Clone size appears in some rows only: once, few, many, or a class for an expanded clone.

TRBV9	TRBJ2-7	TRBD2	.	TGTGCCAGCAGCGTCGGACTAGCGGGAGAGAGCGAGCAGTACTTC	CASSVGLAGESEQYF
TRBV28	TRBJ2-7	TRBD2	.	TGTGCCAGCAGACGGACTAGCGGGAGGTCCTACGAGCAGTACTTC	CASRRTSGRSYEQYF
TRBV6-2/TRBV6-3	TRBJ2-1	.	.	TGTGCCAGCAGCGAACAGGTAAATGAGCAGTTCTTC	CASSEQVNEQFF
TRBV28	TRBJ2-5	TRBD2	.	TGTGCCAGCAGTCCATCTGCCGGTAGCGGGAGCCGTGAGACCCAGTACTTC	CASSPSAGSGSRETQYF
TRBV2	TRBJ1-4	.	.	TGTGCCAGCAGAGGAATCGAAACAGGAAAGAATGAAAAACTGTTTTTT	CASRGIETGKNEKLFF
TRBV5-6	TRBJ2-7	TRBD1	once	TGTGCCAGCAGCTTGGGGACAGGGGCTATGACCTACGAGCAGTACTTC	CASSLGTGAMTYEQYF
TRBV27	TRBJ1-1	TRBD1	.	TGTGCCAGCAGTTTGAACAGGGGGAACACTGAAGCTTTCTTT	CASSLNRGNTEAFF
TRBV18	TRBJ2-5	.	.	TGTGCCAGCTCAGGGCAGGGGATAGAGACCCAGTACTTC	CASSGQGIETQYF
TRBV2	TRBJ2-1	.	.	TGTGCCAGCAGACAACTCAATGAGCAGTTCTTC	CASRQLNEQFF
TRBV6-4	TRBJ2-3	.	.	TGTGCCAGCAGTGACAGCGGGAGCACAGATACGCAGTATTTT	CASSDSGSTDTQYF
TRBV9	TRBJ2-7	TRBD2	.	TGTGCCAGCAGCGTAGTGACTAGCGGGAGCCCCGAGCAGTACTTC	CASSVVTSGSPEQYF
TRBV30	TRBJ2-1	.	.	TGTGCCTGGAGTGTACCTCGTCTTGATGAGCAGTTCTTC	CAWSVPRLDEQFF
TRBV19	TRBJ1-1	.	.	TGTGCCAGCCTCCCCGGAGGCAGCTTGAACACTGAAGCTTTCTTT	CASLPGGSLNTEAFF
TRBV7-9	TRBJ2-3	TRBD2	.	TGTGCCAGCAGCTTAAACGGGAGGGCAGATACGCAGTATTTT	CASSLNGRADTQYF
TRBV3-1/TRBV3-2	TRBJ1-1	.	.	TGTGCCAGCAGCCAAGAAGGGGGGAACACTGAAGCTTTCTTT	CASSQEGGNTEAFF
TRBV7-9	TRBJ2-1	TRBD2	.	TGTGCCAGCAGCTTAGAGCAAGCGGGATACAATGAGCAGTTCTTC	CASSLEQAGYNEQFF
TRBV11-2	TRBJ2-1	.	once	TGTGCCAGCAGCCCCCTCACCGGTATCGAGCAGTTCTTC	CASSPLTGIEQFF
TRBV5-1	TRBJ1-4	.	few	TGCGCCAGCAAGGAGGGGACCTCGGCTAATGAAAAACTGTTTTTT	CASKEGTSANEKLFF
TRBV11-2	TRBJ2-7	TRBD1	once	TGTGCCAGCAGCTTAGGGGGACAGGGCCCTGGGGAGCAGTACTTC	CASSLGGQGPGEQYF
TRBV9	TRBJ1-6	.	.	TGTGCCAGCAGCGTTGGGTCCGACTCCTATAATTCACCCCTCCACTTT	CASSVGSDSYNSPLHF
TRBV5-4	TRBJ2-7	TRBD1	few	TGTGCCAGCAGCCCGGGACAGGCGGACCTCTACGAGCAGTACTTC	CASSPGQADLYEQYF
TRBV27	TRBJ2-7	.	few	TGTGCCAGCAGACCTGCTCCGACGCACGAGCAGTACTTC	CASRPAPTHEQYF
TRBV7-6	TRBJ2-7	.	few	TGTGCCAGCAGCGGGAACTCCTACGAGCAGTACTTC	CASSGNSYEQYF
TRBV7-2	TRBJ2-1	.	.	TGTGCCAGCAGCGGACGCAGAGAGCAGTTCTTC	CASSGRREQFF
TRBV6-4	TRBJ2-5	.	.	TGTGCCAGCAGCAGTTTTGCGGAGGAGACCCAGTACTTC	CASSSFAEETQYF
TRBV18	TRBJ1-2	.	.	TGTGCCAGCTCACCAGAGAGGACCGATTCCTATGGCTACACCTTC	CASSPERTDSYGYTF
TRBV5-4	TRBJ2-1	.	.	TGTGCCAGCAGCTTGCCAGGGCGATCGGATGAGCAGTTCTTC	CASSLPGRSDEQFF
TRBV11-3	TRBJ1-1	TRBD1	.	TGTGCCAGCAGCTCAATGACAGGGGGGAGCACTGAAGCTTTCTTT	CASSSMTGGSTEAFF
TRBV6-4	TRBJ2-1	TRBD2	.	TGTGCCAGCAGTGCTACCGGGACTAGGGGTGAGCAGTTCTTC	CASSATGTRGEQFF
TRBV3-1/TRBV3-2	TRBJ1-2	TRBD1	.	TGTGCCAGCAGCTCCGGGACAGGGGAGGAGGGCTATGGCTACACCTTC	CASSSGTGEEGYGYTF
TRBV21-1	TRBJ1-6	.	.	TGTGCCAGCAGCAATAGGAAGGGGGCAGAGTATTCACCCCTCCACTTT	CASSNRKGAEYSPLHF
TRBV19	TRBJ2-3	.	.	TGTGCCAGTAGTATACCGGGCCCCACCACAGATACGCAGTATTTT	CASSIPGPTTDTQYF
TRBV6-5	TRBJ2-7	TRBD1	.	TGTGCCAGCAGTAAGGGACAGGGACTGAGCAAGCAGTACTTC	CASSKGQGLSKQYF
TRBV7-9	TRBJ2-7	TRBD2	few	TGTGCCAGCAGCTTACGGTCGGGAGGGCGGGCCTACGAGCAGTACTTC	CASSLRSGGRAYEQYF
TRBV4-3	TRBJ2-3	.	.	TGCGCCAGCAGCCAAGGATCGACTCCGAGCACAGATACGCAGTATTTT	CASSQGSTPSTDTQYF
TRBV7-2	TRBJ2-2	.	.	TGTGCCAGCAGCTTAAGTGGGGGGACTTCTTACGGCGGGGAGCTGTTTTTT	CASSLSGGTSYGGELFF
TRBV12-5	TRBJ2-1	TRBD2	.	TGTGCTAGTGGTTTGCGGAAGGCAGAGCGGGATTACAATGAGCAGTTCTTC	CASGLRKAERDYNEQFF
TRBV28	TRBJ2-2	.	.	TGTGCCAGCGGCTCCGACATTTTCACCGGGGAGCTGTTTTTT	CASGSDIFTGELFF
TRBV12-3/TRBV12-4	TRBJ2-3	TRBD1	.	TGTGCCAGCAGTGGGACAGGGGCAGATACGCAGTATTTT	CASSGTGADTQYF
TRBV28	TRBJ1-2	.	.	TGTGCCAGCAGTCCCCGCCCCTGGGGCCGAAACTATGGCTACACCTTC	CASSPRPWGRNYGYTF
TRBV9	TRBJ2-3	.	.	TGTGCCAGCAGCGCCCGAGGGGATGCCGGCACAGATACGCAGTATTTT	CASSARGDAGTDTQYF
TRBV7-2	TRBJ2-1	TRBD2	.	TGTGCCAGCAGCTTAGATCTAGCGGGAGCTGGCAATGAGCAGTTCTTC	CASSLDLAGAGNEQFF
TRBV7-2	TRBJ1-1	.	.	TGTGCCAGCAGCTTCCAACGGGGGGGGCACGGTGAAGCTTTCTTT	CASSFQRGGHGEAFF
TRBV7-9	TRBJ2-7	.	.	TGTGCCAGCAGCTTCCCCCCTAGAGGAGACGTCTACGAGCAGTACTTC	CASSFPPRGDVYEQYF
TRBV7-2	TRBJ2-3	.	.	TGTGCCAGCAGCTTTATACAGGGAGGGTCAGATACGCAGTATTTT	CASSFIQGGSDTQYF
TRBV11-3	TRBJ1-1	.	.	TGTGCCAGCAGCTTAGATTTCATGGGCACTGAAGCTTTCTTT	CASSLDFMGTEAFF
TRBV7-8	TRBJ2-2	.	.	TGTGCCAGCAGCCCCAGTTGGACCGGGGAGCTGTTTTTT	CASSPSWTGELFF
TRBV7-2	TRBJ2-7	TRBD2	.	TGTGCCAGCAGCATCTCCTTAGCGGGAAGCGGCGAGCAGTACTTC	CASSISLAGSGEQYF